The entry below describes one T cell receptor beta chain. Its antigen is undetermined. At one end the junction does not follow the germline gene, possibly because of a read error. Germline V gene lookup returns CDR1 SEHNR and CDR2 FQNEAQ (reference sequence). The CDR3 has 12 amino acids. The source of the sample is a study of cytomegalovirus exposure and HLA in healthy donors. Overall study results and limits: Later findings reportedly placed an Asian-associated ancestry cluster below the roughly 660-donor mean for N-insertions. Both high specificity and high sensitivity reportedly marked the classifier's diagnosis of cytomegalovirus status. In a later analysis, most CMV-associated TCR beta chains appeared HLA-restricted. It is likely that the observed cluster of highly shared sequence variants was a sequencing artifact.

Researchers ran the PCR with 60 Vbeta and 13 Jbeta primers. Sequencing used immunoSEQ multiplex PCR; TCRdb keeps in-frame clones, though not all of them. The sample lists about 210,000 clones; about four fifths were seen once. Sequencing was performed on PBMCs. The genes are TRBV7-9 and TRBJ2-1; tentative D call: TRBD2 (5 bases). The source of this sequence is a woman aged 45-59 years in good health and CMV-seropositive. As DNA, the CDR3 is TGTTCCAGCAGCTCCCACGGAGGTGAGCAGTTCTTC. Residues: CSSSSHGGEQFF. Drawing the rest from reference TRBV7-9 and TRBJ2-1, the complete variable domain is DTGVSQNPRHKITKRGQNVTFRCDPISEHNRLYWYRQTLGQGPEFLTYFQNEAQLEKSRLLSDRFSAERPKGSFSTLEIQRTEQGDSAMYLCSSSSHGGEQFFGPGTRLTVL.